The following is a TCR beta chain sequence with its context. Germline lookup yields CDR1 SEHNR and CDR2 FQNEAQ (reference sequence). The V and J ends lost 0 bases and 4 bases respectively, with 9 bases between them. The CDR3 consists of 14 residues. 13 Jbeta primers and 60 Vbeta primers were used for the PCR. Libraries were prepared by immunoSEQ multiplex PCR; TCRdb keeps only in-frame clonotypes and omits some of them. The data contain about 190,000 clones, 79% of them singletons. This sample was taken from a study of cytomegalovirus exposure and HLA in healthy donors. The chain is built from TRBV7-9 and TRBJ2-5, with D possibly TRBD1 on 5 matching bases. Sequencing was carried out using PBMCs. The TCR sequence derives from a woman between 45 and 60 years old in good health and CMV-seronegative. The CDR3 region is CASSLAGVVETQYF. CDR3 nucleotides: TGTGCCAGCAGCTTAGCAGGGGTGGTAGAGACCCAGTACTTC.